Each of the 9 T cell receptor beta chains below was sequenced from the same sample in a study of human T cells and chemical hapten exposure. The time point: pre-sensitization, week 0. This sample's treatment: therapeutic diphenylcyclopropenone sensitization with weekly scalp DPC. A single record per CDR3 protein comes from TCRdb applying MiXCR to the RACE reads. The sample comprises 180,000 or so distinct CDR3 sequences, 25% to 30% of which are singletons, and about 2.7% rests with the top ten. The sample here was whole blood, taken in connection with sensitization to the hapten diphenylcyclopropenone (DPC). The receptors stem from a woman aged 30 to 39 with alopecia areata. Some clones in this sample may be carry-over from other donors' samples.

The chain carries TRBV4-3 and TRBJ1-2; TRBD1 aligns across 8 bases. CDR3 length: 17 amino acids. Germline-derived CDR1 and CDR2 are LGHNA and YSLEER. The junction had 12 bases not matched to a gene; V was cut back by 4 bases and J by 2 bases. The CDR3 here is CASSPDRTGSGNYGYTF. CDR3 bases: TGCGCCAGCAGCCCCGATCGGACAGGGTCTGGGAACTATGGCTACACCTTC.

The chain links TRBV28 to TRBJ1-5, with 9 nucleotides matching TRBD1. This CDR3 comprises 16 residues. Germline trimming cut 4 bases from V and 5 bases from J; bases unmatched to any gene: 9. Germline V gene sequence: CDR1 MDHEN, CDR2 SYDVKM. The CDR3 DNA sequence: TGTGCCAGCAGTTCCGGGACAGGGTTTGGGTATCAGCCCCAGCATTTT. Protein product: CASSSGTGFGYQPQHF.

The chain combines TRBV6-5 with TRBJ2-7, with 7 bases fitting TRBD2. The germline gives CDR1 MNHEY, CDR2 SVGAGI. The CDR3 contains 14 residues. The V and J ends lost 6 bases and 2 bases, in that order; junction bases with no gene match: 7. Here the CDR3 reads CASRKRDPTYEQYF. CDR3 in DNA: TGTGCCAGCAGGAAGCGGGATCCAACCTACGAGCAGTACTTC.

In its sample, this clonotype was seen a few times. In nucleotides, the CDR3 is TGTGCCAGCAGTTACTCGACGTGGCAGGGGGCGTACACCGGGGAGCTGTTTTTT. Translating gives CASSYSTWQGAYTGELFF. The chain joins TRBV6-5 to TRBJ2-2, with 8 bases aligning to TRBD1. Germline V CDR1 and CDR2: MNHEY, SVGAGI. After removal of 0 bases from V and 3 bases from J, the junction contained 9 bases not matched to a gene. The CDR3 covers 18 residues.

This clonotype was recorded a few times. The chain is built from TRBV6-2 or TRBV6-3 and TRBJ2-1; TRBD2 agrees at 10 bases. The junction had 12 bases not matched to a gene; V was cut back by 2 bases and J by 2 bases. In germline, CDR1 is MNHEY, CDR2 SVGEGT. The CDR3 runs 19 residues. The CDR3 loop is CASSYPTPLSGRTYNEQFF. CDR3 DNA sequence: TGTGCCAGCAGTTACCCCACACCCCTTAGCGGGAGGACCTACAATGAGCAGTTCTTC.

CDR3 nucleotides: TGCAGTGCTAGAGAACCCTTCAGGACTAGCGGAATTTACGAGCAGTACTTC. Protein sequence: CSAREPFRTSGIYEQYF. The chain is built from TRBV20-1 and TRBJ2-7; 10 bases match TRBD2. The germline V gene has CDR1 DFQATT and CDR2 SNEGSKA (reference sequence). V gave up 0 bases and J gave up 4 bases; unmatched junction bases: 12. The CDR3 is 17 residues long.

The gene calls are TRBV4-1 and TRBJ2-3; a possible D gene is TRBD2 (6 bases). With 6 bases removed from V and 6 bases from J, the gap between germline ends came to 22 bases. The CDR3 runs to 16 residues. Per germline, CDR1 MGHRA and CDR2 YSYEKL. The DNA of the CDR3 is TGCGCCAGCAGTTTCGAAGAGGGAGGCCCCCGGGATACGCAGTATTTT. It translates to CASSFEEGGPRDTQYF.

V usage is TRBV6-5 and J usage is TRBJ2-4; TRBD1 agrees at 7 bases. The CDR3 loop spans 18 amino acids. From germline, CDR1 is MNHEY and CDR2 SVGAGI. Losses at the gene ends were 1 base for V and 9 bases for J; bases not matched to a gene: 18. The CDR3 coding sequence is TGTGCCAGCAGTTACTACCGAGACTCGGACAGGAGGTTGGGCATTCAGTACTTC. Translating it yields CASSYYRDSDRRLGIQYF.

The chain links TRBV28 to TRBJ2-2; D is unclear. V was pared by 6 bases and J by 3 bases, with 5 bases between. CDR3 length: 12 residues. CDR1 and CDR2 (germline): MDHEN, SYDVKM. CDR3 in DNA: TGTGCCAGCAGCCAAGACACCGGGGAGCTGTTTTTT. Residues: CASSQDTGELFF.